This entry features one T cell receptor beta chain sequence. Its antigen remains unknown. This entry belongs to a study of T cell repertoires in cytomegalovirus infection. Findings of the study overall: There were HLA-C-restricted CMV-specific TCR beta clonotypes dominating the ex vivo response.

The CDR3 has 13 amino acids. The V gene lost 0 bases and the J gene lost 8 bases, with 10 bases spanning the gap. Germline assignment: CDR1 SGHDN and CDR2 FVKESK. TCRdb redid the calling of the reads with MiXCR, one entry per CDR3 protein. The sample consists of fewer than 200,000 distinct CDR3 sequences, 15% to 20% of them appearing once. The clonotype was recovered from a human donor in good health (CMV status not recorded). Some clones in this sample may be carry-over from other donors' samples. The chain has TRBV14 and TRBJ1-2; D is undetermined. The sample comprised PBMCs. As DNA, the CDR3 is TGTGCCAGCAGCCAAGATATGACCGAGGGCTACACCTTC. Protein product: CASSQDMTEGYTF.